This T cell receptor beta chain was obtained from a study of human T cells and chemical hapten exposure. Study-wide findings and caveats: TCRs whose frequency exceeded 1 in 1000 remained the same following DPC sensitization.

With regard to this clonotype: Its antigen is unidentified. A read error may explain this, as a much larger clone is one base away.

Sample time point: healthy volunteer bleed at 2 weeks. Total RNA was extracted from unfractionated whole blood. TCRdb recomputed calls from the RACE reads with MiXCR, one row per CDR3 protein. The table includes 100,000 to 150,000 distinct CDR3 sequences, approximately 10% detected once. Germline V lookup: CDR1 DFQATT, CDR2 SNEGSKA (reference sequence). Between the trimmed V and J ends, which lost 5 bases and 1 base, there was a span of 15 bases. The CDR3 loop spans 14 amino acids. The sequenced material came from whole blood. The TCR comes from a male donor in good health. Some clones in this sample may be carry-over from other donors' samples. The chain has TRBV20-1 and TRBJ2-7; D is tentatively TRBD1 or TRBD2 (5 bases each). The CDR3, as DNA: TGCAGTGCTTCTACCGGGACCCTGTCCTACGAGCAGTACTTC. Protein: CSASTGTLSYEQYF.